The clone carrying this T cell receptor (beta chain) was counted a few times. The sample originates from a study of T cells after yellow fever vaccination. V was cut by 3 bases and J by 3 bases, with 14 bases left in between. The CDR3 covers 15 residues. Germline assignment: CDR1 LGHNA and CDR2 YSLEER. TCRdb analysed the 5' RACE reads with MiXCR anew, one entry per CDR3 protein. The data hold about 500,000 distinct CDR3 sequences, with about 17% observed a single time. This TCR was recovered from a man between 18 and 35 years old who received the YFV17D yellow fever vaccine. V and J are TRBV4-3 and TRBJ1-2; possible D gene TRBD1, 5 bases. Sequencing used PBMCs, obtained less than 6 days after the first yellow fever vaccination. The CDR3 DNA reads TGCGCCAGCAGCCACGGCGGGACTTCGGACTATGGCTACACCTTC. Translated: CASSHGGTSDYGYTF.